The 23 T cell receptor beta chains below come from one sample, sequenced in a study of patients and donors after allogeneic stem cell transplantation. TCRdb re-called the RT-PCR reads with MiXCR, one entry per CDR3 protein. The sample lists 150,000 to 250,000 distinct CDR3 sequences; 35% to 50% were seen once. Input material: blood, either unsorted or a sorted T cell fraction (not recorded which). The receptors derive from a human donor who was either an allogeneic HSCT recipient or a stem cell or donor lymphocyte infusion donor (not recorded which). It is not recorded whose cells these are; they may come from a transplant donor.

This chain joins TRBV28 and TRBJ2-5; 7 positions match TRBD1. With V trimmed by 7 bases and J by 9 bases, 14 bases remained unmatched. Germline assignment: CDR1 MDHEN and CDR2 SYDVKM. The CDR3 covers 14 residues. The CDR3 DNA follows: TGTGCCAGCAATTCCCTGGGACAGCCTGCAGCCCAGTACTTC. The encoded protein is CASNSLGQPAAQYF. Using reference TRBV28 and TRBJ2-5 for the parts outside the CDR3, the full variable domain is DVKVTQSSRYLVKRTGEKVFLECVQDMDHENMFWYRQDPGLGLRLIYFSYDVKMKEKGDIPEGYSVSREKKERFSLILESASTNQTSMYLCASNSLGQPAAQYFGPGTRLLVL.

The chain has TRBV6-1 and TRBJ1-5; D call uncertain. The germline V gene has CDR1 MNHNS and CDR2 SASEGT. The CDR3 has 11 residues. The V end was cut by 2 bases, the J end by 4 bases, with 0 bases between. The CDR3, as DNA: TGTGCCAGCAGTGAAAATCAGCCCCAGCATTTT. Its protein product is CASSENQPQHF.

This clonotype was found a few times. The chain uses TRBV5-1 and TRBJ1-1; D unclear. V lost 4 bases and J 8 bases, leaving 21 bases between the germline ends. The CDR3 consists of 15 residues. Germline V gene lookup returns CDR1 SGHRS and CDR2 YFSETQ. This chain's CDR3 is CASSPDLTRPIEAFF. The CDR3 nucleotides read TGCGCCAGCAGCCCAGACCTTACCCGGCCCATAGAAGCTTTCTTT.

This clonotype was observed once. The V call is TRBV3-1, the J call TRBJ2-3; D might be TRBD1 or TRBD2, each matching 5 bases. Looked up from germline, CDR1 is LGHDT and CDR2 is YNNKEL (reference sequence). V gave up 0 bases and J gave up 4 bases, with 14 bases separating them. CDR3 length: 16 residues. The CDR3 region has the DNA TGTGCCAGCAGCCAAGAGGCTCCGGGGCGGGCAGATACGCAGTATTTT. It is translated as CASSQEAPGRADTQYF.

This clonotype appeared a few times. The V call is TRBV5-1, the J call TRBJ2-7; 10 bases agree with TRBD2. The V and J ends lost 1 base and 7 bases, in that order; junction bases with no gene match: 8. The germline CDR1 and CDR2 sequences are SGHRS and YFSETQ. The CDR3 totals 15 residues. CDR3 residues: CASSLFSGRNLEQYF. The CDR3 DNA reads as TGCGCCAGCAGCTTGTTTAGCGGGAGGAACTTAGAGCAGTACTTC.

This clonotype was detected only a few times. The DNA for the CDR3 is TGTGCCAGCAGTTTATGGAGTAGTGAGAACACTGAAGCTTTCTTT. It translates to CASSLWSSENTEAFF. V usage is TRBV12-3 or TRBV12-4 and J usage is TRBJ1-1; D is unclear. Trimming cost V 2 bases and J 1 base, with 11 bases left between them. This CDR3 comprises 15 residues.

This chain connects TRBV20-1 to TRBJ2-3; 9 nucleotides line up with TRBD2. Trimming took 6 bases from V and 5 from J; bases not matched to a gene: 12. Looked up from germline, CDR1 is DFQATT and CDR2 is SNEGSKA (reference sequence). CDR3 length: 15 amino acids. The CDR3 region is CSAQTSGYPGDTQYF. CDR3 coding DNA: TGCAGTGCCCAGACTAGCGGATATCCTGGAGATACGCAGTATTTT.

This chain uses TRBV12-3 or TRBV12-4 with TRBJ1-2; D not resolved. V gave up 6 bases and J gave up 6 bases, with 11 bases separating them. The CDR3 loop spans 12 amino acids. CDR3 in DNA: TGTGCCAGCAGCTTTATGGGAAATGGCTACACCTTC. This gives the protein CASSFMGNGYTF.

There are a few counts of this clonotype. CDR3 in DNA: TGTGCCAGCAGCTTACAAGTGAAAATGAACACTGAAGCTTTCTTT. Its protein product is CASSLQVKMNTEAFF. The J gene is TRBJ1-1, the V gene TRBV7-2; D uncertain. Trimming left V 2 bases short and J 0 bases short, with 10 bases between. The CDR3 consists of 15 residues. Looked up from germline, CDR1 is SGHTA and CDR2 is FQGNSA.

In its sample, this clonotype was seen a few times. The DNA of the CDR3 is TGTGCCAGCAGCCAAGTCTTTCCGGAATCGAACACCTTC. Translating gives CASSQVFPESNTF. This chain links TRBV3-1 with TRBJ1-2; D is ambiguous. Germline lookup yields CDR1 LGHDT and CDR2 YNNKEL (reference sequence). The V and J ends lost 1 base and 12 bases respectively, with 15 bases between them. The CDR3 loop spans 13 amino acids.

The chain joins TRBV6-2 or TRBV6-3 to TRBJ1-3, with D hard to call. Germline assignment: CDR1 MNHEY and CDR2 SVGEGT. Trimming removed 5 bases from V and 3 bases from J, with 14 bases in between. This CDR3 is built from 15 residues. The CDR3 nucleotides are TGTGCCAGCAGTCTCCTGGTAGGGAGTGGAAACACCATATATTTT. Protein product: CASSLLVGSGNTIYF.

The J gene is TRBJ2-6, the V gene TRBV5-1; D unresolved. Germline CDR1 and CDR2: SGHRS and YFSETQ. The CDR3 length is 17 residues. V gave up 0 bases and J gave up 2 bases, with 12 bases separating them. CDR3 protein: CASSLDVGLAGANVLTF. CDR3 bases: TGCGCCAGCAGCTTGGATGTAGGGTTAGCTGGGGCCAACGTCCTGACTTTC.

Only a few counts were recorded for this clonotype. The chain recombines TRBV5-1 with TRBJ2-1; D gene ambiguous. The CDR3 is made up of 13 amino acids. Germline V gene data show CDR1 as SGHRS and CDR2 as YFSETQ. The V end was cut by 2 bases, the J end by 3 bases, with 6 bases between. This CDR3 is CASSLRDYNEQFF. CDR3 sequence (DNA): TGCGCCAGCAGCTTAAGGGACTACAATGAGCAGTTCTTC.

The chain is built from TRBV11-2 and TRBJ2-2; tentative D call: TRBD2 (6 bases). The CDR3 runs 18 residues. V was clipped by 1 base and J by 0 bases, with 15 bases between them. Germline V lookup: CDR1 SGHAT, CDR2 FQNNGV. DNA for the CDR3: TGTGCCAGCAGCTTAGTGTCCTCACTAGCTGCGAACACCGGGGAGCTGTTTTTT. Its translation is CASSLVSSLAANTGELFF.

The chain uses TRBV9 and TRBJ2-5, with D unclear. The ends were cut back, 4 bases at V and 2 bases at J, with 6 bases in the middle. CDR1 is SGDLS and CDR2 is YYNGEE in the germline V gene. There are 12 residues in the CDR3. In DNA form, the CDR3 reads TGTGCCAGCAGCCGGATTCAAGAGACCCAGTACTTC. As protein: CASSRIQETQYF.

The CDR3 DNA follows: TGTGCCATCAGTGAGGCTCGGGGAGAAGCTTTCTTT. Encoded protein: CAISEARGEAFF. V gene TRBV10-3 combines with J gene TRBJ1-1; D remains unclear. The germline V and J ends were trimmed by 2 bases and 8 bases, with 9 bases remaining between them. The CDR3 extends over 12 amino acids. Germline V gene sequence: CDR1 ENHRY, CDR2 SYGVKD.

J is TRBJ2-1 and V is TRBV9, with D tentatively TRBD1 (5 bases). Trimming stripped 2 bases from V and 8 bases from J, with 8 bases between. CDR3 size: 12 residues. The V gene's germline CDR1 is SGDLS and CDR2 YYNGEE. CDR3 DNA sequence: TGTGCCAGCAGCGTTAGGGGTTATGAGCAGTTCTTC. Its protein is CASSVRGYEQFF. Full variable domain (rest looked up from reference TRBV9 and TRBJ2-1): DSGVTQTPKHLITATGQRVTLRCSPRSGDLSVYWYQQSLDQGLQFLIQYYNGEERAKGNILERFSAQQFPDLHSELNLSSLELGDSALYFCASSVRGYEQFFGPGTRLTVL.

V gene TRBV28 combines with J gene TRBJ1-1, with 8 bases that match TRBD1. The CDR3 has 14 amino acids. The junction had 4 bases not matched to a gene; V was cut back by 2 bases and J by 5 bases. Per germline, CDR1 MDHEN and CDR2 SYDVKM. The CDR3 coding sequence is TGTGCCAGCAGTTTAGTCAGGGGGCGAACTGAAGCTTTCTTT. This encodes CASSLVRGRTEAFF.

In this sample, this clonotype turned up a few times. V gene TRBV2 combines with J gene TRBJ1-4, with D uncertain. CDR3 length: 17 residues. Trimming took 0 bases from V and 10 from J, leaving 21 bases between them. Per germline, CDR1 SNHLY and CDR2 FYNNEI. CDR3 nucleotides: TGTGCCAGCAGTGAAGCCCGGGCAGCTGGCGAAGGCGGAAAACTGTTTTTT. Its translation is CASSEARAAGEGGKLFF.

This clonotype appeared a few times. The rearrangement uses TRBV24-1 and TRBJ2-1, with TRBD2 matching over 7 bases. Trimming removed 5 bases from V and 0 bases from J; junction bases left unmatched: 0. The CDR3 length is 14 residues. The germline gives CDR1 KGHDR, CDR2 SFDVKD. The DNA of the CDR3 is TGTGCCACCAGTGGCGGGGGCTCCTACAATGAGCAGTTCTTC. Amino acids: CATSGGGSYNEQFF.

The gene calls are TRBV13 and TRBJ1-2; 7 bases map to TRBD1. Germline assignment: CDR1 PRHDT and CDR2 FYEKMQ (reference sequence). The trim removed 5 bases at V and 2 bases at J, leaving 5 bases unmatched. This CDR3 contains 14 residues. The CDR3 loop reads CASSHTTGNYGYTF. The CDR3 DNA sequence: TGTGCCAGCAGCCACACGACAGGGAACTATGGCTACACCTTC. Looking up the rest from reference TRBV13 and TRBJ1-2 gives the full variable domain: AAGVIQSPRHLIKEKRETATLKCYPIPRHDTVYWYQQGPGQDPQFLISFYEKMQSDKGSIPDRFSAQQFSDYHSELNMSSLELGDSALYFCASSHTTGNYGYTFGSGTRLTVV.

The chain carries TRBV6-2 or TRBV6-3 and TRBJ1-1; perhaps TRBD1 as D (6 bases). V was clipped by 4 bases and J by 0 bases, with 6 bases between them. Germline CDR1 MNHEY, CDR2 SVGEGT. CDR3 length: 13 residues. The CDR3 loop is CASSWTVNTEAFF. In nucleotides, the CDR3 is TGTGCCAGCAGTTGGACAGTGAACACTGAAGCTTTCTTT.

J is TRBJ2-7 and V is TRBV29-1; 10 positions match TRBD2. The germline gives CDR1 SQVTM, CDR2 ANQGSEA. The ends lost 8 bases at V and 7 bases at J; junction bases unmatched: 11. This CDR3 contains 13 residues. CDR3 amino acids: CSTSGRASGEQYF. The CDR3, as DNA: TGCAGCACCAGCGGGAGGGCCTCGGGTGAGCAGTACTTC.